This T cell receptor beta chain was documented in a study of tumour-infiltrating T cells in Burkitt lymphoma. Study overall: Repertoire clonality predicted overall and progression-free survival.

V dropped 5 bases and J dropped 8 bases, with 19 bases sitting between them. The CDR3 totals 15 residues. Germline V gene data show CDR1 as LNHDA and CDR2 as SQIVND (reference sequence). Here immunoSEQ multiplex PCR was the method, and the copy in TCRdb shows in-frame clones only, minus some. Seen here are around 6,700 clones, about 18% observed once, and the top ten hold approximately 3%. The chain employs TRBV19 and TRBJ2-1; D is possibly TRBD2 (5 bases). The receptor was isolated from a human donor with diffuse large B-cell lymphoma. Specimen: tumor tissue. As DNA, the CDR3 is TGTGCCAGTAGTTCTGTTAGCGCCATACGGTATGAGCAGTTCTTC. Amino acid sequence: CASSSVSAIRYEQFF. Filled out from reference TRBV19 and TRBJ2-1, the complete variable domain reads DGGITQSPKYLFRKEGQNVTLSCEQNLNHDAMYWYRQDPGQGLRLIYYSQIVNDFQKGDIAEGYSVSREKKESFPLTVTSAQKNPTAFYLCASSSVSAIRYEQFFGPGTRLTVL.